This T cell receptor (beta chain) was captured by sequencing in a study of T cell responses to AZD1222 COVID-19 vaccine. Study-wide results and limits: Donors were largely white British and mainly female; clonal diversity was possibly underestimated.

This CDR3 has 13 amino acids. Germline V gives CDR1 SGHRS, CDR2 YFSETQ. V gave up 0 bases and J gave up 13 bases; unmatched junction bases: 4. This clone showed up just a few times. Its specificity is not known. Only in-frame clones appear in the TCRdb table, and some are missing; sequencing was by immunoSEQ multiplex PCR. The profile shows about 110,000 clones, around 84% of them singletons. The sequencing here drew on peripheral blood, taken on day 0 of AZD1222 vaccination. The source is an adult in good health. The chain carries TRBV5-1 and TRBJ2-1; 10 bases agree with TRBD2. The CDR3 DNA reads as TGCGCCAGCAGCTTGGAGACTAGCGGGCCACAGTTCTTC. This gives the protein CASSLETSGPQFF.